This T cell receptor (beta chain) was captured in a study of T cells in Graves' hyperthyroidism and ophthalmopathy (dated by TCRdb to about 2019). Concerning the study at large: Peripheral blood was collected at initial diagnosis, before any treatment. To identify TCR V-J signatures that set the groups apart, the researchers used a discovery cohort of approximately 98 patients, made up of roughly 45 with Graves' ophthalmopathy and some 55 with stable Graves' hyperthyroidism. Prospective prediction of ophthalmopathy was tested in an independent validation cohort consisting of fewer than 20 hyperthyroidism patients and about 17 patients who later progressed to ophthalmopathy. The approximately 100 discovery patients were randomly divided into training and test sets at a 7:3 ratio. The study also compared thyroid tissue and blood T-cell repertoires from more than 5 Graves' hyperthyroidism patients. Once sampling was done, hyperthyroidism patients were given methimazole at a starting dose of 30 mg daily, whereas ophthalmopathy patients were given high-dose intravenous methylprednisolone. The paper reports TCR Vbeta CDR3 sequencing of some 140 peripheral blood samples: around 45 ophthalmopathy, fewer than 85 hyperthyroidism and around 17 progressor patients.

Graves' hyperthyroidism was defined as stable when no progression to ophthalmopathy occurred over 18 months of follow-up. The hyperthyroidism patients were between 18 and 65 years old and newly diagnosed, with a disease duration of less than 2 months. Any patient with an uncontrolled infection, another autoimmune disease, pregnancy or lactation was excluded. Diagnoses were established on the basis of clinical symptoms, serum thyroxine and TRAb, thyroid ultrasound, and orbital computed tomography. Ficoll-Paque density gradient centrifugation was used to isolate PBMCs from about 9.4 ml of fresh peripheral blood. Total RNA was extracted with Trizol reagent, and quality was checked on an Agilent 2100 Bioanalyzer. The TCR beta CDR3 regions were amplified from RNA transcripts. The first round of RT-PCR for the TCR CDR3 was performed with the HTBI primer set and the Qiagen OneStep RT-PCR kit. A second multiplex PCR round built the libraries, followed by size selection and purification. Paired-end sequencing of the libraries was performed with 100 bp reads on an Illumina HiSeq2000. Per the source publication's procedure: SOAPnuke was used to process the raw data, removing reads that contained adapters or uncalled bases, had a mean Phred below 15, or lacked an exact match to the constant primer or identifier. High-quality paired reads were merged using COPE v1.2.5, and each unique nucleotide sequence was defined as a clonotype. MiTCR v1.1 was used to align clonotypes to the IMGT TRBV, TRBD and TRBJ reference segments. Only V-J combinations with frequency above 0.0001, covering 99.2% of repertoires, were analysed. The TCS score was defined as the ratio of F50 (clonal expansion) to E x V (chaos), calculated using BLOSUM62-based TCRdist between CDR3 peptides within each V-J. Welch's t-statistics and random forest reduced just over 500 V-J features to 13, which were used in a naive Bayes classifier (R e1071). TCRdb reworked the public reads: Q25 trimming with fastp, MiXCR clone assembly, productive beta chains retained. Rows are combined by CDR3 protein, so each entry shows the most common genes and DNA. The V and J calls, along with clone size, are taken from TCRdb and not from the paper's own processing. A total of more than 550,000 distinct CDR3 sequences appear in this sample, roughly a sixth of them only once. The top ten clonotypes cover 15% to 17% of the sample.

The CDR1 and CDR2 encoded by the germline V gene are MDHEN and SYDVKM. There are 13 amino acids in the CDR3, from cysteine to phenylalanine inclusive. Here the CDR3 DNA is all that survives: 39 bases in frame from base 1. The junction carries 12 bases between V and J, which are trimmed by 6 bases and 4 bases respectively. Overall results and qualifications from the work: Most expanded thyroid clonotypes (frequency above 0.001) were also detected in blood, suggesting blood repertoires may reflect thyroid immune responses. Sample size was not statistically predetermined, and blinding of investigators to group allocation was not performed. During validation, the model predicted progression to ophthalmopathy a median of about 6.3 months ahead of onset, with roughly 65% sensitivity and less than 85% specificity. A model built on a 13 V-J signature distinguished ophthalmopathy from stable hyperthyroidism, reaching over 85% sensitivity and around 81% specificity in cross-validation and 80%/75% in testing.

Remarks on this clonotype: Which antigen it targets is not known. No base qualities exist here, and no much larger clone lies one base off it.

Sequencing input: blood. The V and J genes are TRBV28 and TRBJ1-2; no D gene can be assigned with confidence. The source of this sequence is a man aged 50 or older with Graves' hyperthyroidism. The DNA sequence reads TGTGCCAGCAGGCAGGCGGCTTTCTATGGCTACACCTTC. Its protein is CASRQAAFYGYTF.